This T cell receptor beta chain was identified during a study of T cell repertoires in aging, cancer and after chemotherapy. A mixed TRB-A/B primer pool amplified rearranged TRB by multiplex touch-down PCR. TCRdb passed the multiplex PCR reads through MiXCR, listing each CDR3 protein once. The sample records roughly 7,000 distinct CDR3 sequences, 40% being singletons. Germline V CDR1 and CDR2: SSHAT, FNYEAQ (reference sequence). The CDR3 totals 14 residues. The ends lost 3 bases at V and 1 base at J; junction bases unmatched: 1. Peripheral blood genomic DNA, not sorted cells or RNA, was the template. The material sequenced was blood. The TCR originated in a human donor in good health. The genes are TRBV7-7 and TRBJ2-5; 8 positions match TRBD1. The CDR3 DNA follows: TGTGCCAGCAGCTTCGGACAGGGCCAAGAGACCCAGTACTTC. Translating gives CASSFGQGQETQYF. Using reference TRBV7-7 and TRBJ2-5 for the parts outside the CDR3, the full variable domain is GAGVSQSPRYKVTKRGQDVTLRCDPISSHATLYWYQQALGQGPEFLTYFNYEAQPDKSGLPSDRFSAERPEGSISTLTIQRTEQRDSAMYRCASSFGQGQETQYFGPGTRLLVL.